These 27 T cell receptor beta chains came from one sample sequenced in a study of response to subunit inactivated influenza vaccine. MiXCR, run by TCRdb on the RT-PCR reads, gives a single entry per CDR3 protein. This sample carries a few hundred thousand distinct CDR3 sequences, roughly 15% of them seen once, and the ten largest clones take more than 9.5%. The specimen was PBMCs from blood, collected less than 13 days after vaccination. Receptor source: a man aged 45-60 years who received an inactivated influenza vaccine.

This sequence joins TRBV5-6 and TRBJ2-7, with D unclear. Trimming shortened V by 5 bases and J by 2 bases, and 14 bases separated the two germline ends. The CDR3 runs to 14 residues. Germline V gives CDR1 SGHDT, CDR2 YYEEEE. The CDR3 loop reads CASSTWDFAYEQYF. The CDR3 DNA sequence: TGTGCCAGCAGTACCTGGGATTTTGCCTACGAGCAGTACTTC.

This clonotype was counted many times. The chain joins TRBV3-1 to TRBJ1-6; D is unresolved. The CDR3 is 14 residues long. Trimming removed 1 base from V and 7 bases from J, with 8 bases in between. Per germline, CDR1 LGHDT and CDR2 YNNKEL (reference sequence). The CDR3 region has the DNA TGTGCCAGCAGCCAAGTACAGAGGAATTCACCCCTCCACTTT. Its protein is CASSQVQRNSPLHF.

This sequence joins TRBV15 and TRBJ2-1; D is ambiguous. Per the germline V gene, CDR1 is LNHNV and CDR2 is YYDKDF (reference sequence). V was shortened by 0 bases and J by 0 bases, with 9 bases between the two germline ends. The CDR3 consists of 16 residues. As DNA, the CDR3 is TGTGCCACCAGCAGAGATTTTCCTAGCTCCTACAATGAGCAGTTCTTC. Protein: CATSRDFPSSYNEQFF. The complete variable domain, with remaining parts taken from reference TRBV15 and TRBJ2-1, reads DAMVIQNPRYQVTQFGKPVTLSCSQTLNHNVMYWYQQKSSQAPKLLFHYYDKDFNNEADTPDNFQSRRPNTSFCFLDIRSPGLGDTAMYLCATSRDFPSSYNEQFFGPGTRLTVL.

This clonotype was recorded a few times. The rearrangement joins TRBV14 to TRBJ1-2, with D possibly being TRBD1 (5 bases). V gave up 5 bases and J gave up 3 bases, with 13 bases separating them. Germline loops: CDR1 SGHDN, CDR2 FVKESK. This CDR3 has 14 residues. The CDR3 loop reads CASSWDGNYYGYTF. DNA of the CDR3: TGTGCCAGCAGCTGGGACGGAAACTACTATGGCTACACCTTC.

The chain employs TRBV3-1 and TRBJ1-2, with D hard to call. CDR3 length equals 15 residues. The ends were cut back, 3 bases at V and 4 bases at J, with 15 bases in the middle. Germline V CDR1 and CDR2: LGHDT, YNNKEL (reference sequence). CDR3 amino acids: CASSHNSIGPYGYTF. CDR3 bases: TGTGCCAGCAGCCATAACAGTATAGGCCCCTATGGCTACACCTTC.

J is TRBJ1-2 and V is TRBV20-1; TRBD1 aligns across 11 bases. Germline trimming cut 6 bases from V and 5 bases from J; bases unmatched to any gene: 8. The CDR3 consists of 14 residues. Germline loops: CDR1 DFQATT, CDR2 SNEGSKA (reference sequence). In DNA, the CDR3 is TGCAGTGCCCGACCGGGACAGGGGGATTATGGCTACACCTTC. As protein: CSARPGQGDYGYTF.

The CDR3: CASSQAEQNYEQYF. As DNA, the CDR3 is TGCGCCAGCAGCCAAGCGGAACAGAACTACGAGCAGTACTTC. V and J are TRBV4-1 and TRBJ2-7; D gene unclear. The CDR3 spans 14 residues. The V gene's germline CDR1 is MGHRA and CDR2 YSYEKL. Trimming shortened V by 1 base and J by 3 bases, and 10 bases separated the two germline ends.

This clonotype was counted between two and nine times. DNA for the CDR3: TGCAGTGCTAGCGACAGGTCAACTAATGAAAAACTGTTTTTT. It translates to CSASDRSTNEKLFF. This chain links TRBV20-1 with TRBJ1-4; a weak D match, TRBD1 (6 bases). In germline, CDR1 is DFQATT, CDR2 SNEGSKA (reference sequence). This CDR3 is built from 14 residues. Trimming left V 3 bases short and J 0 bases short, with 8 bases between.

CDR3 protein: CASSQGARVAETQYF. CDR3 bases: TGTGCCAGCAGCCAAGGCGCCAGGGTGGCGGAGACCCAGTACTTC. The rearrangement links TRBV4-2 to TRBJ2-5; tentative D call: TRBD1 (5 bases). CDR1 is LGHNA and CDR2 is YNFKEQ in the germline V gene. The CDR3 is made up of 15 amino acids. V lost 1 base and J 5 bases, leaving 14 bases between the germline ends.

This clonotype has a count of ten or more. The V and J genes are TRBV10-3 and TRBJ2-7, with 7 positions matching TRBD1. CDR1 ENHRY and CDR2 SYGVKD come from the germline V gene. The CDR3 has 17 amino acids. J was trimmed by 0 bases and V by 0 bases; bases with no gene match: 8. CDR3 loop: CAISESRSAGGSYEQYF. In DNA form, the CDR3 reads TGTGCCATCAGTGAGTCTAGATCGGCAGGGGGCTCCTACGAGCAGTACTTC.

V is TRBV6-1 and J is TRBJ2-7; 9 nucleotides agree with TRBD2. The germline V gene encodes CDR1 MNHNS and CDR2 SASEGT. Trimming cost V 4 bases and J 1 base; bases outside gene matches: 5. The CDR3 runs 15 residues. Here the CDR3 DNA reads TGTGCCAGCAGTGGAACTAGCGGGTGGTCCTACGAGCAGTACTTC. It encodes CASSGTSGWSYEQYF.

The chain recombines TRBV7-8 with TRBJ1-6; perhaps TRBD1 as D (5 bases). CDR1 and CDR2 from the germline V gene are SGHVS and FQNEAQ. The CDR3 has 16 amino acids. V was shortened by 5 bases and J by 7 bases, with 18 bases between the two germline ends. The CDR3 protein is CASSLGASRGNSPLHF. The CDR3 DNA follows: TGTGCCAGCAGCCTAGGGGCCTCCCGCGGCAATTCACCCCTCCACTTT.

This clonotype was observed many times. The V and J genes are TRBV7-9 and TRBJ2-3, with D hard to call. Germline V gives CDR1 SEHNR, CDR2 FQNEAQ (reference sequence). The CDR3 extends over 11 amino acids. The germline V and J ends were trimmed by 7 bases and 0 bases, with 2 bases remaining between them. The CDR3 is CASTSTDTQYF. CDR3 nucleotides: TGTGCCAGCACCAGCACAGATACGCAGTATTTT.

The rearrangement joins TRBV12-3 or TRBV12-4 to TRBJ1-2, with no clear D. The CDR3 totals 13 residues. The V end was cut by 5 bases, the J end by 0 bases, with 7 bases between. CDR3 region: CASSHAANYGYTF. CDR3 nucleotide sequence: TGTGCCAGCAGTCACGCAGCTAACTATGGCTACACCTTC.

In its sample, this clonotype was seen a few times. CDR3 in amino acids: CASSYSRLAGPSYNEQFF. The CDR3 DNA sequence: TGTGCCAGCAGTTACTCACGGCTAGCGGGACCATCCTACAATGAGCAGTTCTTC. The V and J genes are TRBV6-5 and TRBJ2-1; 9 bases agree with TRBD2. The CDR3 extends over 18 amino acids. Per the germline V gene, CDR1 is MNHEY and CDR2 is SVGAGI. With V trimmed by 0 bases and J by 1 base, 7 bases remained unmatched.

Only a few counts were recorded for this clonotype. This chain joins TRBV10-3 and TRBJ2-5; a weak D match, TRBD2 (5 bases). The germline V gene has CDR1 ENHRY and CDR2 SYGVKD. The length of the CDR3 is 13 residues. V dropped 4 bases and J dropped 5 bases, with 11 bases sitting between them. The CDR3 sequence is CAISGAGMETQYF. In DNA form, the CDR3 reads TGTGCCATCAGTGGGGCGGGTATGGAGACCCAGTACTTC.

The table lists this clonotype with many counts. The V call is TRBV5-6, the J call TRBJ2-1; TRBD2 aligns across 8 bases. This CDR3 has 15 residues. V trimming: 0 bases; J trimming: 4 bases; junction bases outside the gene matches: 3. Germline loops: CDR1 SGHDT, CDR2 YYEEEE. As DNA, the CDR3 is TGTGCCAGCAGCTTGGTTAGCGGGGCGTACAATGAGCAGTTCTTC. Translation: CASSLVSGAYNEQFF.

The chain joins TRBV5-1 to TRBJ2-2; TRBD2 aligns across 7 bases. J gave up 0 bases and V 0 bases, and 2 bases lay outside the gene matches. The length of the CDR3 is 16 residues. Germline lookup yields CDR1 SGHRS and CDR2 YFSETQ. CDR3 sequence (DNA): TGCGCCAGCAGCTTGGCCGGGACTACGAACACCGGGGAGCTGTTTTTT. Encoded protein: CASSLAGTTNTGELFF.

This clonotype was observed many times. The chain couples TRBV5-1 to TRBJ2-6; perhaps TRBD2 as D (6 bases). V was cut by 0 bases and J by 0 bases, with 10 bases left in between. The CDR3 contains 17 residues. Germline CDR1 is SGHRS and CDR2 is YFSETQ. CDR3 in amino acids: CASSLVRTNSGANVLTF. In nucleotides, the CDR3 is TGCGCCAGCAGCTTGGTTCGGACTAACTCTGGGGCCAACGTCCTGACTTTC. Variable domain in full (rest from reference TRBV5-1 and TRBJ2-6): KAGVTQTPRYLIKTRGQQVTLSCSPISGHRSVSWYQQTPGQGLQFLFEYFSETQRNKGNFPGRFSGRQFSNSRSEMNVSTLELGDSALYLCASSLVRTNSGANVLTFGAGSRLTVL.

J is TRBJ2-5 and V is TRBV5-1; 7 bases align to TRBD1. CDR1 is SGHRS and CDR2 is YFSETQ in the germline V gene. The CDR3 spans 15 residues. V was pared by 0 bases and J by 3 bases, with 5 bases of the junction left unmatched. The CDR3 nucleotides are TGCGCCAGCAGCTTGGCCGGGACAGCAAAAGAGACCCAGTACTTC. Translated, it gives CASSLAGTAKETQYF.

The V call is TRBV5-1, the J call TRBJ2-1, with 10 nucleotides matching TRBD2. J lost 7 bases, V lost 4 bases, and 8 bases had no gene match. This CDR3 is 15 amino acids long. The germline V gene has CDR1 SGHRS and CDR2 YFSETQ. The CDR3 reads CASSRMSGGANEQFF. DNA for the CDR3: TGCGCCAGCAGCAGAATGAGCGGGGGGGCGAATGAGCAGTTCTTC.

Only a few counts were recorded for this clonotype. The chain recombines TRBV2 with TRBJ2-3; D not resolved. Germline V gene sequence: CDR1 SNHLY, CDR2 FYNNEI. V lost 5 bases and J lost 0, with 12 bases in between. The CDR3 totals 15 residues. The chain's CDR3 is CASSRTELSTDTQYF. The DNA for the CDR3 is TGTGCCAGCAGTCGTACGGAACTTAGCACAGATACGCAGTATTTT.

The J gene is TRBJ2-2, the V gene TRBV10-3, with 8 bases that match TRBD2. The CDR3 totals 14 residues. The V gene's germline CDR1 is ENHRY and CDR2 SYGVKD. V dropped 3 bases and J dropped 6; count of bases not matched to a gene: 3. The CDR3 here is CAISEGLASGELFF. CDR3 nucleotide sequence: TGTGCCATCAGTGAAGGACTAGCTTCCGGGGAGCTGTTTTTT.

This clonotype was seen at least ten times. The gene calls are TRBV28 and TRBJ1-4; TRBD1 might be the D (5 bases). Germline V lookup: CDR1 MDHEN, CDR2 SYDVKM. Trimming removed 6 bases at V and 0 bases at J, with 8 bases between. This CDR3 region has 14 residues. The DNA for the CDR3 is TGTGCCAGCAGACCACAGGCAACTAATGAAAAACTGTTTTTT. This sequence encodes CASRPQATNEKLFF.

This clonotype was counted between two and nine times. CDR3 region: CASSIKGFEQFF. CDR3 in DNA: TGTGCCAGTAGTATTAAGGGGTTTGAGCAGTTCTTC. This chain uses TRBV19 with TRBJ2-1; the D gene is possibly TRBD1 (5 bases). This CDR3 spans 12 amino acids. Deletions cut 3 bases from V and 9 bases from J, with 9 bases between. Germline-derived CDR1 and CDR2 are LNHDA and SQIVND (reference sequence). Full variable domain (rest looked up from reference TRBV19 and TRBJ2-1): DGGITQSPKYLFRKEGQNVTLSCEQNLNHDAMYWYRQDPGQGLRLIYYSQIVNDFQKGDIAEGYSVSREKKESFPLTVTSAQKNPTAFYLCASSIKGFEQFFGPGTRLTVL.

The rearrangement joins TRBV27 to TRBJ2-7, with 7 positions matching TRBD2. The V and J ends lost 3 bases and 0 bases, in that order; junction bases with no gene match: 5. The length of the CDR3 is 15 residues. From germline, CDR1 is MNHEY and CDR2 SMNVEV (reference sequence). This CDR3 is CASSFSGGGSYEQYF. The CDR3 DNA reads as TGTGCCAGCAGTTTTAGCGGCGGGGGCTCCTACGAGCAGTACTTC.

This clonotype occurred many times. The rearrangement uses TRBV12-3 or TRBV12-4 and TRBJ1-1; D not resolved. The germline V and J ends were trimmed by 2 bases and 4 bases, with 14 bases remaining between them. CDR3 length equals 15 residues. The CDR3 DNA follows: TGTGCCAGCAGTTTATCTATCGTTGGCGGCACTGAAGCTTTCTTT. It is translated as CASSLSIVGGTEAFF.